Included here is one TCR beta chain sequence, with context. V lost 0 bases to trimming and J lost 0 bases; unmatched junction nucleotides: 2. The CDR3 loop spans 15 amino acids. Per germline, CDR1 LGHNA and CDR2 YNFKEQ. The sample is drawn from a study of blood T cell repertoires in COVID-19. Study as a whole: Samples representing acute and convalescent COVID-19 were sourced from the United States, Italy and Spain.

TCRdb's table, derived via immunoSEQ multiplex PCR, lists solely in-frame clones and lacks some. In the table there are 150,000 to 180,000 clones, around 85% of which are singletons. The source material was peripheral blood. This receptor was taken from a man aged 55 to 70 with COVID-19, enrolled during active disease. This chain uses TRBV4-2 with TRBJ2-7; TRBD2 matches 7 bases. CDR3 residues: CASSQDTGGSYEQYF. CDR3 sequence (DNA): TGTGCCAGCAGCCAAGACACGGGGGGCTCCTACGAGCAGTACTTC.